Below, 19 T cell receptor beta chains from the same sample are listed, as sequenced in a study of control samples from healthy donors and cancer patients. Only in-frame clones appear in the TCRdb table, and some are missing; sequencing was by immunoSEQ multiplex PCR. The data contain more than 95,000 clones, more than 80% of them singletons. The specimen sequenced was PBMCs. The receptors here all came from a woman between 45 and 60 years old with colorectal cancer.

The J gene is TRBJ2-1, the V gene TRBV28; D is undetermined. The germline V gene encodes CDR1 MDHEN and CDR2 SYDVKM. Trimming pared 3 bases from V and 12 bases from J, leaving 15 bases between. CDR3 length: 13 residues. CDR3 in DNA: TGTGCCAGCAGTTTCATGGCCCAATACGGGCAGTTCTTC. Residues: CASSFMAQYGQFF.

The CDR3, as DNA: TGTGCCAGCAGTTTACCGGGGTATGGCTACACCTTC. As protein: CASSLPGYGYTF. The genes are TRBV28 and TRBJ1-2; no reliable D call. V lost 2 bases and J lost 5, with 6 bases in between. Germline assignment: CDR1 MDHEN and CDR2 SYDVKM. The CDR3 contains 12 residues.

The genes are TRBV9 and TRBJ2-1; 15 positions agree with TRBD2. The germline V gene has CDR1 SGDLS and CDR2 YYNGEE. This CDR3 contains 16 residues. The ends lost 3 bases at V and 4 bases at J; junction bases unmatched: 2. The CDR3 loop reads CASSEGLAGGYNEQFF. The DNA for the CDR3 is TGTGCCAGCAGCGAGGGACTAGCGGGGGGTTACAATGAGCAGTTCTTC.

V is TRBV1 and J is TRBJ1-2; TRBD1, the D gene given by the table, was not confirmed from the DNA. TRBV1 is a listed pseudogene. This CDR3 is 16 amino acids long. The CDR3, as DNA: TGCACCAGCAGCCAAGGGGACAGGGGCTTTAACTATGGCTACACCTTC. It yields the protein CTSSQGDRGFNYGYTF.

The chain carries TRBV6-1 and TRBJ1-5; D uncertain. V gave up 1 base and J gave up 9 bases, with 13 bases separating them. CDR1 and CDR2 (germline): MNHNS, SASEGT. CDR3 length equals 14 residues. CDR3 amino acids: CASSEGVSAGPQHF. The CDR3 bases are TGTGCCAGCAGTGAAGGGGTTTCGGCAGGGCCCCAGCATTTT.

J is TRBJ1-2 and V is TRBV3-1 (or the pseudogene TRBV3-2); D is ambiguous. Germline CDR1 reads LGHDT; CDR2 reads YNNKEL (reference sequence). This CDR3 is 14 amino acids long. The germline V and J ends were trimmed by 1 base and 9 bases, with 15 bases remaining between them. The CDR3 bases are TGTGCCAGCAGCCAAGGCCCACAGTTGTACCGCTACACCTTC. Translating it yields CASSQGPQLYRYTF.

The V gene is TRBV24-1, the J gene TRBJ2-3; D ambiguous. Trimming took off 0 bases at V and 1 base at J, with 10 bases between the two ends. Germline CDR1 reads KGHDR; CDR2 reads SFDVKD. The length of the CDR3 is 16 residues. The CDR3 reads CATSDLSGSRTDTQYF. The CDR3 nucleotides are TGTGCCACCAGTGATTTGTCGGGTTCTCGCACAGATACGCAGTATTTT.

This rearrangement joins TRBV30 to TRBJ2-3, with D possibly TRBD1 on 5 matching bases. Per the germline V gene, CDR1 is GTSNPN and CDR2 is SVGIG (reference sequence). Trimming took 7 bases from V and 3 from J, leaving 14 bases between them. CDR3 length: 13 amino acids. The DNA of the CDR3 is TGTGCCTCAGGGCTGGCCGGGACAGATACGCAGTATTTT. It specifies CASGLAGTDTQYF.

The chain combines TRBV5-5 with TRBJ1-1; 9 bases match TRBD1. Unmatched junction bases numbered 10, after V lost 4 bases and J lost 6 bases. Germline V CDR1 and CDR2: SGHKS, YYEKEE (reference sequence). The CDR3 contains 15 residues. Here the CDR3 reads CASSKLGTGSSEAFF. CDR3 sequence (DNA): TGTGCCAGCAGCAAACTTGGGACAGGGTCTTCTGAAGCTTTCTTT.

The gene calls are TRBV7-6 and TRBJ1-2; a possible D gene is TRBD1 (6 bases). This CDR3 spans 15 amino acids. Trimming left V 1 base short and J 0 bases short, with 9 bases between. CDR1 SGHVS and CDR2 FNYEAQ come from the germline V gene. CDR3 residues: CASSLDDRPNYGYTF. The CDR3 region has the DNA TGTGCCAGCAGCTTAGACGACAGGCCTAACTATGGCTACACCTTC.

V gene TRBV3-1 (or the pseudogene TRBV3-2) combines with J gene TRBJ1-3, with D possibly matching TRBD1 (6 bases). CDR1 is LGHDT, CDR2 YNNKEL, per germline (reference sequence). Trimming cost V 1 base and J 0 bases, with 16 bases left between them. The CDR3 totals 18 residues. For the CDR3, the DNA is TGTGCCAGCAGCCAAGTTGGGGTAGGGACACCCTCTGGAAACACCATATATTTT. Protein sequence: CASSQVGVGTPSGNTIYF.

In this sample, this clone turned up once. The chain recombines TRBV5-1 with TRBJ2-1; D may match TRBD1 or TRBD2 (5 bases each). The CDR3 consists of 14 residues. Germline V gene lookup returns CDR1 SGHRS and CDR2 YFSETQ. Trimming took 3 bases from V and 5 from J, leaving 12 bases between them. The CDR3 region has the DNA TGCGCCAGCAGCTCCGGTGGGGGTCACAATGAGCAGTTCTTC. It encodes CASSSGGGHNEQFF. The variable domain in full, with the rest retrieved from reference TRBV5-1 and TRBJ2-1, is KAGVTQTPRYLIKTRGQQVTLSCSPISGHRSVSWYQQTPGQGLQFLFEYFSETQRNKGNFPGRFSGRQFSNSRSEMNVSTLELGDSALYLCASSSGGGHNEQFFGPGTRLTVL.

The J gene is TRBJ1-6, the V gene TRBV7-9; D uncertain. CDR1 SEHNR and CDR2 FQNEAQ come from the germline V gene (reference sequence). The CDR3 has 12 residues. Trimming took 2 bases from V and 8 from J, leaving 4 bases between them. The CDR3 loop is CASSLPDSPLHF. In nucleotides, the CDR3 is TGTGCCAGCAGCTTACCGGATTCACCCCTCCACTTT.

This chain links TRBV28 with TRBJ1-5; D gene ambiguous. The CDR3 is made up of 13 amino acids. Per germline, CDR1 MDHEN and CDR2 SYDVKM. V lost 4 bases and J lost 3, with 7 bases in between. CDR3 amino acids: CASSSRSNQPQHF. Written as DNA, the CDR3 is TGTGCCAGCAGTTCCCGGTCCAATCAGCCCCAGCATTTT.

The chain carries TRBV29-1 and TRBJ1-1, with 7 bases matching TRBD1. Germline lookup yields CDR1 SQVTM and CDR2 ANQGSEA. This CDR3 spans 14 amino acids. V shed 7 bases and J 4 bases; nucleotides not matched to a gene: 12. The CDR3 sequence: CSAHGIPGGTEAFF. The CDR3 DNA sequence: TGCAGCGCTCATGGCATCCCAGGGGGCACTGAAGCTTTCTTT. The full variable domain, completed using reference TRBV29-1 and TRBJ1-1, is SAVISQKPSRDICQRGTSLTIQCQVDSQVTMMFWYRQQPGQSLTLIATANQGSEATYESGFVIDKFPISRPNLTFSTLTVSNMSPEDSSIYLCSAHGIPGGTEAFFGQGTRLTVV.

The chain uses TRBV5-6 and TRBJ1-2; perhaps TRBD1 as D (5 bases). V was shortened by 3 bases and J by 3 bases, with 18 bases between the two germline ends. From germline, CDR1 is SGHDT and CDR2 YYEEEE. The CDR3 sequence is 16 residues long. This CDR3 is CASSSDRGSLYYGYTF. CDR3 DNA sequence: TGTGCCAGCAGCTCAGATCGGGGGAGTCTCTACTATGGCTACACCTTC. Based on the CDR3 plus reference TRBV5-6 and TRBJ1-2, the full variable domain is DAGVTQSPTHLIKTRGQQVTLRCSPKSGHDTVSWYQQALGQGPQFIFQYYEEEERQRGNFPDRFSGHQFPNYSSELNVNALLLGDSALYLCASSSDRGSLYYGYTFGSGTRLTVV.

The chain combines TRBV13 with TRBJ2-7, with TRBD1 identical over 10 bases. V dropped 1 base and J dropped 5; count of bases not matched to a gene: 5. Germline loops: CDR1 PRHDT, CDR2 FYEKMQ (reference sequence). The CDR3 totals 15 residues. CDR3 DNA sequence: TGTGCCAGCAGCTTAGTTGGGACAGGGGCCCACGAGCAGTACTTC. It codes for CASSLVGTGAHEQYF.

The gene calls are TRBV6-5 and TRBJ1-4; tentative D call: TRBD1 (6 bases). The V end was cut by 0 bases, the J end by 7 bases, with 12 bases between. This CDR3 region has 15 residues. The germline V gene encodes CDR1 MNHEY and CDR2 SVGAGI. In DNA, the CDR3 is TGTGCCAGCAGTTACTCAACAGGGTTGGGTGAAAAACTGTTTTTT. It translates to CASSYSTGLGEKLFF.

This sequence joins TRBV18 and TRBJ1-2, with D possibly TRBD1 on 5 matching bases. Germline CDR1 KGHSH, CDR2 LQKENI. The ends were cut back, 3 bases at V and 2 bases at J, with 16 bases in the middle. This CDR3 has 16 residues. The CDR3 region is CASSPTTTTANYGYTF. The CDR3 DNA sequence: TGTGCCAGCTCACCCACGACGACGACAGCGAACTATGGCTACACCTTC. Full variable domain (rest looked up from reference TRBV18 and TRBJ1-2): NAGVMQNPRHLVRRRGQEARLRCSPMKGHSHVYWYRQLPEEGLKFMVYLQKENIIDESGMPKERFSAEFPKEGPSILRIQQVVRGDSAAYFCASSPTTTTANYGYTFGSGTRLTVV.